One sample yielded the 14 T cell receptor beta chains listed below, sequenced in a study of blood T cell repertoires in COVID-19. Method: immunoSEQ multiplex PCR; TCRdb's copy keeps in-frame clones and lacks some. The table records 140,000 to 150,000 clones, roughly 86% of them present only once. The specimen was peripheral blood. The receptor source for this set is a woman aged 45-65 years with acute or convalescent COVID-19.

V is TRBV11-3 and J is TRBJ2-1; 11 nucleotides align to TRBD2. In germline, CDR1 is SGHNT, CDR2 YENEEA. V trimming: 1 base; J trimming: 8 bases; junction bases outside the gene matches: 4. The CDR3 is made up of 15 amino acids. CDR3 loop: CASSLGLAGQDEQFF. CDR3 sequence (DNA): TGTGCCAGCAGCTTAGGACTAGCGGGGCAGGATGAGCAGTTCTTC.

The chain links TRBV18 to TRBJ2-7, with D perhaps TRBD2 (5 bases). This CDR3 contains 12 residues. Germline CDR1 reads KGHSH; CDR2 reads LQKENI. V lost 8 bases, J lost 6 bases, and 14 bases lay in between. In DNA form, the CDR3 reads TGTGCCAGCGCGTCGGGGAATTCCGAGCAGTACTTC. Protein: CASASGNSEQYF.

The chain employs TRBV24-1 and TRBJ2-3, with 7 bases that match TRBD2. The ends lost 1 base at V and 5 bases at J; junction bases unmatched: 5. Germline CDR1 is KGHDR and CDR2 is SFDVKD. The CDR3 has 15 residues. The CDR3 nucleotides are TGTGCCACCAGTGATTTAGGCAGGGAGGGAGATACGCAGTATTTT. It is translated as CATSDLGREGDTQYF.

The V call is TRBV11-2, the J call TRBJ1-1, with TRBD1 identical over 7 bases. The germline V gene has CDR1 SGHAT and CDR2 FQNNGV. With 4 bases clipped from V and 4 bases from J, the junction kept 6 bases outside the gene matches. The CDR3 is made up of 14 amino acids. DNA for the CDR3: TGTGCCAGCAGCTGGGAGACAGGGAGCACTGAAGCTTTCTTT. This codes for CASSWETGSTEAFF.

Here the CDR3 DNA reads TGTGCCAGCACCCGCCTCGTGGGAGGGGCTGAAGCTTTCTTT. Encoded protein: CASTRLVGGAEAFF. This rearrangement joins TRBV27 to TRBJ1-1, with D possibly being TRBD1 (5 bases). The germline gives CDR1 MNHEY, CDR2 SMNVEV (reference sequence). The CDR3 sequence is 14 residues long. Trimming left V 7 bases short and J 6 bases short, with 18 bases between.

V and J are TRBV7-3 and TRBJ2-5; the D gene is possibly TRBD1 (5 bases). From germline, CDR1 is SGHTA and CDR2 FQGTGA. V was clipped by 5 bases and J by 1 base, with 11 bases between them. This CDR3 spans 14 amino acids. CDR3 in DNA: TGTGCCAGCAGCCTCCAGGGTGCCCAAGAGACCCAGTACTTC. Translating gives CASSLQGAQETQYF.

Of note for this clone: Other DNA sequences in the sample encode the same CDR3. V and J are TRBV27 and TRBJ1-2; perhaps TRBD1 as D (5 bases). V lost 2 bases to trimming and J lost 8 bases, with 12 bases between them. The germline V gene has CDR1 MNHEY and CDR2 SMNVEV (reference sequence). This CDR3 is built from 13 residues. The CDR3 spells CASSLRGGYGYTF. The CDR3 DNA reads as TGTGCCAGCAGTTTACGGGGGGGGTACGGCTACACCTTC.

Turning to this clone: The same CDR3 arises from other DNA sequences in this sample as well. The J gene is TRBJ1-2, the V gene TRBV5-6, with TRBD1 matching 9 bases. J lost 1 base, V lost 4 bases, and 8 bases had no gene match. Germline loops: CDR1 SGHDT, CDR2 YYEEEE. CDR3 length: 16 amino acids. The CDR3 region is CASSLAGQGLNYGYTF. DNA for the CDR3: TGTGCCAGCAGCCTGGCGGGACAGGGCCTTAACTATGGCTACACCTTC.

The J gene is TRBJ2-1, the V gene TRBV5-1; the D gene is possibly TRBD1 (5 bases). The CDR3 runs 15 residues. Germline-derived CDR1 and CDR2 are SGHRS and YFSETQ. With 0 bases removed from V and 1 base from J, the gap between germline ends came to 8 bases. The CDR3 is CASSLERGSYNEQFF. DNA for the CDR3: TGCGCCAGCAGCTTGGAAAGGGGTTCCTACAATGAGCAGTTCTTC.

V gene TRBV6-5 combines with J gene TRBJ1-5; D gene unclear. This CDR3 contains 14 residues. The germline V gene has CDR1 MNHEY and CDR2 SVGAGI. Trimming stripped 2 bases from V and 5 bases from J, with 10 bases between. As DNA, the CDR3 is TGTGCCAGCAGTTACCGCCGTCTAGATCAGCCCCAGCATTTT. Translated, it gives CASSYRRLDQPQHF.

Only one count was recorded for this clone. The chain combines TRBV29-1 with TRBJ2-3; 9 nucleotides agree with TRBD1. There are 18 residues in the CDR3. With 3 bases clipped from V and 1 base from J, the junction kept 14 bases outside the gene matches. Germline CDR1 SQVTM, CDR2 ANQGSEA. Here the CDR3 DNA reads TGCAGCGTTGAGCTTTCGATACCGGGACAGGGACGCACAGATACGCAGTATTTT. Translation: CSVELSIPGQGRTDTQYF.

This clone was counted a few times. The J gene is TRBJ2-3, the V gene TRBV5-6, with 11 bases that match TRBD2. J was trimmed by 4 bases and V by 0 bases; bases with no gene match: 1. The CDR3 consists of 15 residues. CDR1 and CDR2 (germline): SGHDT, YYEEEE. CDR3: CASSLVAGGADTQYF. CDR3 sequence (DNA): TGTGCCAGCAGCTTGGTAGCGGGGGGGGCAGATACGCAGTATTTT.

This clone was observed once. V is TRBV6-6 and J is TRBJ1-1; tentatively, D is TRBD1 (6 bases). Germline assignment: CDR1 MNHNY and CDR2 SVGAGI (reference sequence). Trimming took 4 bases from V and 6 from J, leaving 15 bases between them. The CDR3 length is 14 residues. CDR3 DNA: TGTGCCAGCAGTTCCCAGACCGAGGGGGCTGAAGCTTTCTTT. Its translation is CASSSQTEGAEAFF.

The CDR3 is CASSLSPSFPYEQYF. Written as DNA, the CDR3 is TGTGCCAGCAGCTTAAGTCCTAGCTTCCCTTACGAGCAGTACTTC. This chain links TRBV7-3 with TRBJ2-7, with a possible D match to TRBD2 (5 bases). The V and J ends lost 1 base and 4 bases respectively, with 14 bases between them. The CDR3 runs to 15 residues. Germline V CDR1 and CDR2: SGHTA, FQGTGA.